This T cell receptor (beta chain) emerged from a study of blood T cell repertoires in COVID-19. Overall study: The United States, Italy and Spain were the sources of the acute and convalescent COVID-19 samples. PBMCs, B-cell-depleted T cells, or T cells were the source of the cDNA or gDNA that made up the material.

The germline V gene encodes CDR1 KGHSH and CDR2 LQKENI. V gave up 2 bases and J gave up 2 bases, with 7 bases separating them. The CDR3 length is 13 residues. In the original processing: Amplification with reference gene primers provided the estimates of nucleated cell counts. The repertoire was sequenced with immunoSEQ multiplex PCR; TCRdb's copy has only in-frame clones and lacks some. V and J calls and clone size are given by that table; D and trimming were obtained from the DNA. The data contain approximately 100,000 clones, roughly 91% of them singletons. Material for sequencing was peripheral blood. The clonotype originates from a human donor with acute or convalescent COVID-19. The donor label of this sample is uncertain. This chain joins TRBV18 and TRBJ2-7, with a possible D match to TRBD1 (6 bases). The CDR3 coding sequence is TGTGCCAGCTCACCAAACAGGGCCTACGAGCAGTACTTC. It translates to CASSPNRAYEQYF.